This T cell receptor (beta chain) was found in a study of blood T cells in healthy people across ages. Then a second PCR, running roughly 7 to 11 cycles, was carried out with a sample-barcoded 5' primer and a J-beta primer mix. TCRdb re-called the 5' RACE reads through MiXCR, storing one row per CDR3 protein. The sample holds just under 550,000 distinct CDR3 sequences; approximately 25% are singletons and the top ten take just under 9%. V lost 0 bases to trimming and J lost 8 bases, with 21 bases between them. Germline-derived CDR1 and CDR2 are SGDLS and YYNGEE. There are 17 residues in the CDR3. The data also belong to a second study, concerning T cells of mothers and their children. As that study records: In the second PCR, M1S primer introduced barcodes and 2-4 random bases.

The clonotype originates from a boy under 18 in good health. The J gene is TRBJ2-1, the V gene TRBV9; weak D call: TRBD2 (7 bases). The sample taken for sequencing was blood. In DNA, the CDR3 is TGTGCCAGCAGCGTAGGTTTTTCGGGGGGCTACGTGGATGAGCAGTTCTTC. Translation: CASSVGFSGGYVDEQFF. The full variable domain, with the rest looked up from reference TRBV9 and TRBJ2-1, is DSGVTQTPKHLITATGQRVTLRCSPRSGDLSVYWYQQSLDQGLQFLIQYYNGEERAKGNILERFSAQQFPDLHSELNLSSLELGDSALYFCASSVGFSGGYVDEQFFGPGTRLTVL.